A selection of T cell receptor beta chains follows, all from one sample in a study of response to subunit inactivated influenza vaccine. TCRdb independently ran MiXCR on the RT-PCR reads; one entry per CDR3 protein. Here the sample spans 500,000 to 550,000 distinct CDR3 sequences, 7.6% being singletons. Material: PBMCs from blood, obtained roughly 24 months after vaccination. These receptors originate from a man aged 50 to 75 who received an inactivated influenza vaccine. Both conserved end residues are part of each CDR3. Clone size is stated in some rows and not others, as once, few, many or a class when expanded.

V,J,size,CDR3
TRBV6-5,TRBJ2-7,many,CASSYLLRSDSYEQYF
TRBV7-2,TRBJ2-2,few,CASRRTGQGTGELFF
TRBV9,TRBJ2-2,NA,CASSYITGELFF
TRBV20-1,TRBJ1-2,few,CSARGARGYTF
TRBV12-3/TRBV12-4,TRBJ1-5,many,CASSFFPGPQHF
TRBV6-5,TRBJ1-6,NA,CASSYWGRGRSGNSPLHF
TRBV20-1,TRBJ1-1,few,CSARAPGPASTEAFF
TRBV25-1,TRBJ2-6,NA,CASSASGAGANVLTF
TRBV24-1,TRBJ2-7,many,CATRGLAGVHEQYF
TRBV4-1,TRBJ2-1,few,CASSQVTFTEQFF
TRBV9,TRBJ2-3,few,CASSVGTSGSTDTQYF
TRBV7-2,TRBJ1-4,NA,CASSLARGTTNEKLFF
TRBV4-2,TRBJ1-2,few,CASSQEGGQGDGYTF
TRBV12-3/TRBV12-4,TRBJ1-3,NA,CASSRSGGGSGNTIYF
TRBV29-1,TRBJ2-3,many,CSARIGTSSTDTQYF
TRBV24-1,TRBJ2-2,few,CATGLVDTGELFF
TRBV5-1,TRBJ2-2,many,CASSLMSQTGELFF
TRBV29-1,TRBJ2-2,NA,CSVEKTETNTGELFF
TRBV4-1,TRBJ2-3,NA,CASSQVGGTAVPDTQYF
TRBV5-1,TRBJ1-1,few,CASSRDGFNTEAFF
TRBV20-1,TRBJ1-4,few,CSARGRGTVNNEKLFF
TRBV3-1,TRBJ2-7,NA,CASSQEPYRSYEQYF
TRBV4-2,TRBJ1-3,few,CASSQEGISGNTIYF
TRBV7-5,TRBJ1-5,few,CISVSEADDREVDQPQHF
TRBV15,TRBJ1-5,many,CATSRDHVGDSNQPQHF
TRBV5-1,TRBJ1-2,NA,CASSVGDTDERGYTF
TRBV9,TRBJ2-3,few,CASSDGTGVNTQYF
TRBV20-1,TRBJ2-3,many,CSASGEATSTDTQYF
TRBV27,TRBJ1-2,few,CASSLGAGGDGYTF
TRBV24-1,TRBJ1-2,few,CATSDTRRTGGEDGYTF
TRBV3-1,TRBJ1-1,many,CASSQRGGMVTEAFF
TRBV4-1,TRBJ1-4,NA,CASSQGGRGTYSEKLFF
TRBV5-1,TRBJ1-6,NA,CASSLATGGNNSPLHF
TRBV5-1,TRBJ1-6,NA,CASSLEGRLYNSPLHF
TRBV20-1,TRBJ2-2,NA,CSARWSGLKNNGELFF
TRBV12-3/TRBV12-4,TRBJ2-4,many,CASWQGGGIQYF
TRBV7-6,TRBJ1-5,many,CASSSGQPNQPQHF
TRBV18,TRBJ2-2,few,CASSPGQQGPGELFF
TRBV29-1,TRBJ2-3,many,CSVAQAGRADTQYF